Below are 2 T cell receptor beta chains sequenced from a single sample in a study of blood T cells in healthy people across ages. Next came a second PCR, run for about 6 to 11 cycles, which used a sample-barcoded 5' primer along with a J-beta primer mix. From the 5' RACE reads, TCRdb called clonotypes with MiXCR, one entry per CDR3 protein. The table includes 1.5 million to 1.9 million distinct CDR3 sequences, roughly two fifths detected once. The sample consisted of blood. Source of these receptors: a woman aged 18-29 years in good health.

This clonotype was counted a few times. The chain employs TRBV6-1 and TRBJ1-5; TRBD1 agrees at 9 bases. The CDR3 consists of 13 residues. Unmatched junction bases numbered 5, after V lost 7 bases and J lost 7 bases. Germline CDR1 reads MNHNS; CDR2 reads SASEGT. This chain's CDR3 is CASKDRGGQPQHF. The CDR3 DNA follows: TGTGCCAGCAAGGACAGGGGTGGCCAGCCCCAGCATTTT.

As regards this clonotype: The junction does not match germline at one end; this may be a read error. The chain carries TRBV9 and TRBJ2-1; no definite D call. The V gene's germline CDR1 is SGDLS and CDR2 YYNGEE. The CDR3 has 16 residues. The chain's CDR3 is CASSVEAPHSYNGQFF. DNA of the CDR3: TGTGCCAGCAGCGTAGAAGCTCCTCACTCCTACAATGGGCAGTTCTTC.